These T cell receptor beta chains were read from a single sample in a study of CXCR3-negative and CXCR3-positive naive CD8 T cells. Reprocessing the 5' RACE reads, TCRdb reports a single entry for every CDR3 protein and omits DNA. The sample totals about 98,000 distinct CDR3 sequences. Source material: naive CXCR3+ CD8+ T cells from blood. The receptors shown here come from a human donor in good health. Some clones in this sample may be carry-over from other donors' samples. Each CDR3 is given with its conserved first and last residue. Each record gives: V gene, J gene, CDR3 protein.

>TRBV29-1|TRBJ2-2
CSVEDPQGGRGELFF
>TRBV10-2|TRBJ2-7
CASITALSSYEQYF
>TRBV7-6|TRBJ2-6
CASSFPPPGRGANVLTF
>TRBV12-3/TRBV12-4|TRBJ1-2
CASSLDPGERYGYTF
>TRBV6-5|TRBJ2-2
CASSFNENTGELFF
>TRBV28|TRBJ2-7
CASRDIGSYEQYF
>TRBV29-1|TRBJ2-7
CSVEDGGPTTYEQYF
>TRBV6-5|TRBJ2-7
CASSSTAGGLEQYF
>TRBV4-3|TRBJ2-7
CASSQGPSVSYEQYF
>TRBV20-1|TRBJ2-7
CSARTRTDYEQYF
>TRBV7-2|TRBJ2-5
CASSSWTGMGETQYF
>TRBV6-2/TRBV6-3|TRBJ2-7
CASRTSVDEQYF
>TRBV6-2/TRBV6-3|TRBJ2-1
CASRWLAGGQQFNEQFF
>TRBV12-3/TRBV12-4|TRBJ2-3
CASSSGARVSTDTQYF
>TRBV20-1|TRBJ2-1
CSARGNSGEADEQFF
>TRBV15|TRBJ2-1
CATSRTGTSDNEQFF
>TRBV6-2/TRBV6-3|TRBJ2-5
CASSPLAGGQETQYF
>TRBV20-1|TRBJ2-4
CSARTSVEFKNIQYF
>TRBV19|TRBJ1-4
CASTSLNEKLFF
>TRBV14|TRBJ2-7
CASSHLPGLFKYEQYF
>TRBV6-2/TRBV6-3|TRBJ2-7
CASSYSTGNEQYF
>TRBV20-1|TRBJ2-5
CSEKTSGGDETQYF
>TRBV27|TRBJ1-1
CASSFPTGNTEAFF
>TRBV28|TRBJ2-3
CASSTPSTEPSTDTQYF
>TRBV7-2|TRBJ2-3
CASSPASGVTSTDTQYF
>TRBV5-1|TRBJ2-1
CASSLEPSRTNEQFF
>TRBV7-2|TRBJ2-7
CASSLGGGQGSSYEQYF
>TRBV28|TRBJ2-5
CASSFFGGKETQYF